The 26 T cell receptor beta chains below all came from one sample that was sequenced in a study of radiation and T cells in renal cell carcinoma. The table came from immunoSEQ multiplex PCR; TCRdb's copy has only in-frame clones and leaves some out. This sample has some 150,000 clones; around 90% occur once, and the top ten carry over 10%. Noted time point: blood 2 weeks post-SBRT. Treatment described: 15 Gy SBRT to primary tumor, nephrectomy 4 weeks later. Material: blood, obtained from a patient whose treatment included radiotherapy and nephrectomy. The receptors here all came from a woman aged 50 to 65 with renal cell carcinoma.

V usage is TRBV6-6 and J usage is TRBJ1-1; D is unclear. The germline gives CDR1 MNHNY, CDR2 SVGAGI (reference sequence). Deletions cut 9 bases from V and 0 bases from J, with 14 bases between. This CDR3 region has 14 residues. CDR3 DNA sequence: TGTGCCAGTGCAAGGGAGGGCCTGAACACTGAAGCTTTCTTT. Protein: CASAREGLNTEAFF.

The rearrangement links TRBV14 to TRBJ2-3; D is possibly TRBD1 or TRBD2 (5 bases each). Trimming left V 3 bases short and J 5 bases short, with 18 bases between. CDR3 length: 16 amino acids. Germline V gene data show CDR1 as SGHDN and CDR2 as FVKESK. The CDR3 region is CASSHNRGLGEDTQYF. CDR3 nucleotide sequence: TGTGCCAGCAGCCACAACCGGGGCCTAGGAGAAGATACGCAGTATTTT.

The chain couples TRBV5-1 to TRBJ1-2; D possibly corresponds to TRBD1 (5 bases). Trimming removed 4 bases from V and 4 bases from J, with 26 bases in between. The CDR3 is 18 residues long. Germline-derived CDR1 and CDR2 are SGHRS and YFSETQ. The CDR3: CASSGLQASKGRTYGYTF. DNA of the CDR3: TGCGCCAGCAGCGGCCTCCAGGCCTCCAAGGGGCGCACCTATGGCTACACCTTC.

This CDR3 reads CASRMRGLADMEQFF. CDR3 DNA sequence: TGTGCCAGTAGGATGAGGGGACTAGCGGACATGGAGCAGTTCTTC. The J gene is TRBJ2-1, the V gene TRBV19; TRBD2 aligns across 11 bases. The CDR3 covers 15 residues. Germline V lookup: CDR1 LNHDA, CDR2 SQIVND (reference sequence). V dropped 6 bases and J dropped 10; count of bases not matched to a gene: 11.

The V gene is TRBV30, the J gene TRBJ2-3; D call uncertain. This CDR3 is built from 11 residues. Germline V CDR1 and CDR2: GTSNPN, SVGIG (reference sequence). Deletions cut 3 bases from V and 4 bases from J, with 5 bases between. The CDR3 loop is CAWSRSDTQYF. CDR3 nucleotides: TGTGCCTGGAGCCGCTCAGATACGCAGTATTTT.

This clone was recorded only once. This chain links TRBV7-9 with TRBJ1-5; 9 nucleotides agree with TRBD1. The length of the CDR3 is 14 residues. V shed 5 bases, J shed 6 bases, and the junction held 5 bases outside the gene matches. CDR1 and CDR2 from the germline V gene are SEHNR and FQNEAQ (reference sequence). The CDR3 region has the DNA TGTGCCAGCAGCCTCGGGACAGGGAGTCAGCCCCAGCATTTT. This codes for CASSLGTGSQPQHF.

This chain connects TRBV4-1 to TRBJ2-2; D is possibly TRBD1 or TRBD2 (6 bases each). Trimming took off 2 bases at V and 5 bases at J, with 15 bases between the two ends. This CDR3 is 16 amino acids long. Germline V gives CDR1 MGHRA, CDR2 YSYEKL. The CDR3 region has the DNA TGCGCCAGCAGCCAACAGGGGATCGGGGGAACCGGGGAGCTGTTTTTT. As protein: CASSQQGIGGTGELFF.

V usage is TRBV7-2 and J usage is TRBJ1-2; D call uncertain. The CDR3 has 13 amino acids. CDR1 is SGHTA, CDR2 FQGNSA, per germline. V was pared by 5 bases and J by 14 bases, with 21 bases between. The CDR3 bases are TGTGCCAGCAGCCCGACGGGGAACTCAATAGGGACCTTC. Translating it yields CASSPTGNSIGTF. Looking up the rest from reference TRBV7-2 and TRBJ1-2 gives the full variable domain: GAGVSQSPSNKVTEKGKDVELRCDPISGHTALYWYRQSLGQGLEFLIYFQGNSAPDKSGLPSDRFSAERTGGSVSTLTIQRTQQEDSAVYLCASSPTGNSIGTFGSGTRLTVV.

Concerning this clone: The same CDR3 also results from other DNA sequences found in this sample. The gene calls are TRBV19 and TRBJ1-1; D ambiguous. The CDR3 has 11 amino acids. Germline CDR1 LNHDA, CDR2 SQIVND (reference sequence). Trimming took 3 bases from V and 4 from J, leaving 3 bases between them. DNA of the CDR3: TGTGCCAGTAGTATCGCCACTGAAGCTTTCTTT. This sequence encodes CASSIATEAFF.

This chain links TRBV6-1 with TRBJ2-7, with 11 bases aligning to TRBD1. In germline, CDR1 is MNHNS, CDR2 SASEGT. With 6 bases clipped from V and 6 bases from J, the junction kept 4 bases outside the gene matches. The CDR3 spans 13 residues. The CDR3 DNA follows: TGTGCCAGCAGGGGACAGGGGGTTAGCGAGCAGTACTTC. It translates to CASRGQGVSEQYF.

CDR3: CASSPGTPFEQYF. The CDR3 nucleotides read TGCGCCAGCAGCCCCGGGACACCTTTCGAGCAGTACTTC. The chain combines TRBV5-1 with TRBJ2-7; D is possibly TRBD1 (6 bases). Between the trimmed V and J ends, which lost 4 bases and 6 bases, there was a span of 14 bases. CDR3 size: 13 residues. CDR1 is SGHRS, CDR2 YFSETQ, per germline.

This chain connects TRBV19 to TRBJ2-3; D might be TRBD1 (5 bases). Between the trimmed V and J ends, which lost 3 bases and 2 bases, there was a span of 12 bases. The CDR3 spans 15 residues. The germline V gene encodes CDR1 LNHDA and CDR2 SQIVND (reference sequence). CDR3 sequence: CASSISVGPTDTQYF. The DNA of the CDR3 is TGTGCCAGTAGTATCTCGGTGGGGCCCACAGATACGCAGTATTTT. The full variable domain, with the rest looked up from reference TRBV19 and TRBJ2-3, is DGGITQSPKYLFRKEGQNVTLSCEQNLNHDAMYWYRQDPGQGLRLIYYSQIVNDFQKGDIAEGYSVSREKKESFPLTVTSAQKNPTAFYLCASSISVGPTDTQYFGPGTRLTVL.

The V and J genes are TRBV21-1 and TRBJ1-6. TRBV21-1 is listed as a pseudogene. The CDR3 runs 14 residues. Written as DNA, the CDR3 is TGTGCCAGCAGCAAAGTAGGCCATAATTCACCCCTCCACTTT. It translates to CASSKVGHNSPLHF.

V is TRBV10-3 and J is TRBJ2-7, with D unclear. The ends were cut back, 10 bases at V and 10 bases at J, with 11 bases in the middle. Germline V gene data show CDR1 as ENHRY and CDR2 as SYGVKD. The CDR3 has 9 amino acids. CDR3 region: CASSGRQYF. CDR3 coding DNA: TGTGCCAGCTCGGGCCGACAGTACTTC.

The CDR3 spells CASSSWDRDYEQYF. CDR3 nucleotides: TGTGCCAGCAGTTCCTGGGACCGAGACTACGAGCAGTACTTC. The J gene is TRBJ2-7, the V gene TRBV6-5, with D tentatively TRBD1 or TRBD2 (5 bases each). This CDR3 spans 14 amino acids. Germline assignment: CDR1 MNHEY and CDR2 SVGAGI. Trimming removed 4 bases at V and 3 bases at J, with 13 bases between.

This clone was counted a few times. V usage is TRBV29-1 and J usage is TRBJ1-1, with unresolved D. The V end lost 4 bases, the J end lost 0 bases, and 6 bases lay between the germline ends. The CDR3 sequence is 12 residues long. Germline CDR1 SQVTM, CDR2 ANQGSEA. The CDR3 sequence is CSVGNMNTEAFF. The CDR3 DNA reads as TGCAGCGTTGGGAATATGAACACTGAAGCTTTCTTT.

The chain recombines TRBV28 with TRBJ1-4; tentatively, D is TRBD1 (5 bases). Trimming removed 10 bases from V and 1 base from J, with 13 bases in between. Germline V gene data show CDR1 as MDHEN and CDR2 as SYDVKM. CDR3 length: 14 amino acids. The CDR3 region is CATYSGLTNEKLFF. CDR3 coding DNA: TGTGCCACGTACTCGGGGCTAACTAATGAAAAACTGTTTTTT.

The chain uses TRBV6-1 and TRBJ1-3, with D unclear. The CDR3 length is 15 residues. The V and J ends lost 5 bases and 4 bases respectively, with 15 bases between them. Per the germline V gene, CDR1 is MNHNS and CDR2 is SASEGT. The CDR3 region has the DNA TGTGCCAGCAGTACCTCCGGAACCCTCGGAAACACCATATATTTT. Its translation is CASSTSGTLGNTIYF.

This clone showed up just once. V is TRBV15 and J is TRBJ2-3; D unclear. Germline V gives CDR1 LNHNV, CDR2 YYDKDF (reference sequence). CDR3 length: 15 residues. The V gene lost 2 bases and the J gene lost 2 bases, with 11 bases spanning the gap. The CDR3 loop is CATSRHRGNTDTQYF. DNA for the CDR3: TGTGCCACCAGCAGACACCGAGGTAACACAGATACGCAGTATTTT.

The rearrangement links TRBV2 to TRBJ2-2; no reliable D call. CDR3 length: 15 residues. V lost 1 base and J 0 bases, leaving 6 bases between the germline ends. Germline V CDR1 and CDR2: SNHLY, FYNNEI. The CDR3 nucleotides are TGTGCCAGCAGTGAAGGACATCCGAACACCGGGGAGCTGTTTTTT. The encoded protein is CASSEGHPNTGELFF.

This clone appeared a single time. The chain joins TRBV6-4 to TRBJ2-3; a weak D match, TRBD1 (6 bases). CDR3 length: 14 amino acids. CDR1 MRHNA and CDR2 SNTAGT come from the germline V gene. Trimming took off 3 bases at V and 1 base at J, with 8 bases between the two ends. CDR3 in DNA: TGTGCCAGCAGTGATGCAGGGGGCACAGATACGCAGTATTTT. Translating it yields CASSDAGGTDTQYF.

The chain has TRBV5-4 and TRBJ1-2; no firm D call. Trimming took 2 bases from V and 10 from J, leaving 15 bases between them. CDR3 size: 13 residues. Germline CDR1 SGHNT, CDR2 YYREEE (reference sequence). CDR3 nucleotides: TGTGCCAGCAGCTTTTTGGACGCGCACTCCTACACCTTC. Its translation is CASSFLDAHSYTF.

The V gene is TRBV5-1, the J gene TRBJ2-1; 8 bases fit TRBD2. Germline-derived CDR1 and CDR2 are SGHRS and YFSETQ. CDR3 length: 15 residues. J lost 5 bases, V lost 0 bases, and 4 bases had no gene match. CDR3 sequence (DNA): TGCGCCAGCAGCTTGGTAACTAGCGGAAACAATGAGCAGTTCTTC. Residues: CASSLVTSGNNEQFF.

The chain has TRBV7-2 and TRBJ1-3; 8 bases align to TRBD1. Per germline, CDR1 SGHTA and CDR2 FQGNSA. The junction had 5 bases not matched to a gene; V was cut back by 3 bases and J by 1 base. The CDR3 has 16 amino acids. The CDR3 reads CASSFQTGVSGNTIYF. CDR3 coding DNA: TGTGCCAGCAGCTTCCAGACAGGGGTTTCTGGAAACACCATATATTTT.

The gene calls are TRBV10-3 and TRBJ2-6; TRBD1 agrees at 7 bases. This CDR3 has 15 amino acids. Germline loops: CDR1 ENHRY, CDR2 SYGVKD. V lost 6 bases, J lost 2 bases, and 4 bases stayed unmatched. CDR3 bases: TGTGCCATCAGGCTAGACAGGGCTGGGGCCAACGTCCTGACTTTC. Translated: CAIRLDRAGANVLTF.

The genes are TRBV15 and TRBJ2-5; D unresolved. Germline CDR1 and CDR2: LNHNV and YYDKDF (reference sequence). There are 13 residues in the CDR3. Trimming took off 3 bases at V and 1 base at J, with 6 bases between the two ends. The CDR3 sequence is CATSRLIQETQYF. In nucleotides, the CDR3 is TGTGCCACCAGCAGGCTAATCCAAGAGACCCAGTACTTC.